This TCR beta chain originates from a study of blood T cell repertoires in COVID-19. The overall study: Both acute and convalescent COVID-19 samples were obtained from the United States, Italy and Spain. Sources were T cells, B-cell-depleted T cells, or PBMCs; the material itself was cDNA or gDNA.

V was shortened by 6 bases and J by 2 bases, with 17 bases between the two germline ends. The V gene's germline CDR1 is MNHEY and CDR2 SVGEGT. CDR3 size: 16 residues. In the authors' workflow: Estimation of nucleated cell counts was performed using reference gene primer amplification. Here immunoSEQ multiplex PCR was the method, and the copy in TCRdb shows in-frame clones only, minus some. V, J and clone size are taken as reported in that table, and D and trimming were inferred from the DNA itself. The sample has under 300,000 clones, about 90% seen once. The rearrangement links TRBV6-2 or TRBV6-3 to TRBJ1-5; a possible D gene is TRBD1 (6 bases). Source material: peripheral blood. The TCR sequence derives from a woman in her thirties or forties with acute or convalescent COVID-19. CDR3 sequence (DNA): TGTGCCAGCAGCTCGGGGGGGGCGAGGGGCAATCAGCCCCAGCATTTT. The encoded protein is CASSSGGARGNQPQHF.